This is a list of T cell receptor beta chains from one sample in a study of T cells after yellow fever vaccination. MiXCR, applied by TCRdb to the 5' RACE reads, yields one record per CDR3 protein. The data contain a few hundred thousand distinct CDR3 sequences, around 17% of them singletons. This material consisted of PBMCs, taken 5 days after the first yellow fever vaccination. These receptor sequences come from a man aged 18 to 29 who received the YFV17D yellow fever vaccine. Each CDR3 is given with its conserved first and last residue. A D gene is named only where the DNA matches it firmly. Size tells how often a clone was seen (once, few, many) or the class of an expanded clone, and some rows leave it out.

>TRBJ1-4|NA|NA|TRBV5-1
CASSDESEKLFF
TGCGCCAGCAGCGATGAGAGTGAAAAACTGTTTTTT
>TRBJ2-5|NA|TRBD1|TRBV6-5
CASTETGGRLETQYF
TGTGCCAGCACGGAAACAGGGGGAAGGTTGGAGACCCAGTACTTC
>TRBJ1-4|NA|TRBD1|TRBV4-1
CASSQYTGVGEKLFF
TGCGCCAGCAGCCAGTATACAGGGGTAGGGGAAAAACTGTTTTTT
>TRBJ2-3|many|NA|TRBV7-9
CASTGSTDTQYF
TGTGCCAGTACTGGGAGCACAGATACGCAGTATTTT
>TRBJ1-5|few|TRBD1|TRBV27
CASSFLPTGESNQPQHF
TGTGCCAGCAGTTTTCTCCCGACAGGGGAGAGCAATCAGCCCCAGCATTTT
>TRBJ1-6|few|NA|TRBV5-5
CASGQNSPLHF
TGTGCCAGCGGACAGAATTCACCCCTCCACTTT
>TRBJ2-3|NA|TRBD1|TRBV20-1
CSASDRGTTDTQYF
TGCAGTGCTAGTGACAGGGGGACCACAGATACGCAGTATTTT
>TRBJ2-5|NA|TRBD1|TRBV6-1
CASSLSRDRGPGETQYF
TGTGCCAGCAGTCTCTCCCGGGACAGGGGGCCGGGGGAGACCCAGTACTTC
>TRBJ1-1|few|NA|TRBV9
CASSARSGTEAFF
TGTGCCAGCAGCGCAAGATCTGGCACTGAAGCTTTCTTT
>TRBJ2-5|NA|NA|TRBV20-1
CSAPWRRETQYF
TGCAGTGCTCCCTGGAGGAGGGAGACCCAGTACTTC
>TRBJ2-3|NA|NA|TRBV27
CASSKTGTDTQYF
TGTGCCAGCAGTAAGACAGGTACAGATACGCAGTATTTT
>TRBJ1-3|few|TRBD1|TRBV5-1
CASSEGQLSGNTIYF
TGCGCCAGCAGCGAGGGACAGCTTTCTGGAAACACCATATATTTT
>TRBJ1-1|few|NA|TRBV5-1
CASSEGENTEAFF
TGCGCCAGCAGCGAAGGGGAGAACACTGAAGCTTTCTTT
>TRBJ2-4|NA|NA|TRBV11-2
CASSLVWRDIQYF
TGTGCCAGCAGCTTGGTTTGGAGAGACATTCAGTACTTC
>TRBJ2-3|few|NA|TRBV9
CASSVAVLDSTDTQYF
TGTGCCAGCAGCGTAGCCGTACTCGACAGCACAGATACGCAGTATTTT
>TRBJ1-3|many|NA|TRBV5-1
CASSSDKSSSGNTIYF
TGCGCCAGCAGTTCCGACAAATCGAGCTCTGGAAACACCATATATTTT
>TRBJ2-2|few|NA|TRBV4-1
CASSQESRGHTGELFF
TGCGCCAGCAGCCAAGAAAGCCGGGGTCACACCGGGGAGCTGTTTTTT
>TRBJ1-6|few|TRBD1|TRBV28
CASTDVQGYSPLHF
TGTGCCAGCACCGACGTACAGGGGTATTCACCCCTCCACTTT
>TRBJ2-1|NA|NA|TRBV12-3/TRBV12-4
CASSLVPGVGRDEQFF
TGTGCCAGCAGTTTAGTCCCAGGCGTTGGTAGGGATGAGCAGTTCTTC
>TRBJ2-7|many|TRBD1|TRBV5-1
CASRRTGSYEQYF
TGTGCCAGCAGACGGACAGGCTCCTACGAGCAGTACTTC
>TRBJ2-7|few|NA|TRBV7-2
CASSLNRASSYEQYF
TGTGCCAGCAGCTTAAACAGGGCGAGCTCCTACGAGCAGTACTTC
>TRBJ2-2|few|TRBD2|TRBV2
CTFYLLGLAGENTGELFF
TGTACCTTCTATCTACTGGGACTAGCGGGGGAGAACACCGGGGAGCTGTTTTTT
>TRBJ2-2|NA|TRBD2|TRBV7-2
CASRGTSGGAGELFF
TGTGCCAGCAGGGGGACTAGCGGGGGAGCCGGGGAGCTGTTTTTT
>TRBJ2-3|NA|NA|TRBV1
CTSSQVWRVGRSDTQYF
TGCACCAGCAGCCAAGTTTGGAGGGTGGGCAGATCAGATACGCAGTATTTT
>TRBJ1-6|NA|TRBD1|TRBV4-2
CASSLDRGGNNSPLHF
TGTGCCAGCAGCCTGGACAGGGGGGGAAATAATTCACCCCTCCACTTT
>TRBJ1-5|NA|NA|TRBV12-3/TRBV12-4
CASTYNSNQPQHF
TGTGCCAGCACCTACAATAGCAATCAGCCCCAGCATTTT
>TRBJ2-5|NA|NA|TRBV5-1
CASSRDGSQETQYF
TGCGCCAGCAGCCGGGACGGCTCCCAAGAGACCCAGTACTTC
>TRBJ1-5|few|NA|TRBV20-1
CSARGDYSNQPQHF
TGCAGTGCTAGAGGGGACTATAGCAATCAGCCCCAGCATTTT
>TRBJ2-5|few|NA|TRBV15
CATSRGGQQETQYF
TGTGCCACCAGCCGCGGCGGACAGCAAGAGACCCAGTACTTC
>TRBJ2-1|NA|NA|TRBV6-4
CASSATGHEQFF
TGTGCCAGCAGTGCCACCGGGCATGAGCAGTTCTTC
>TRBJ2-7|many|NA|TRBV7-2
CASSTDTYEQYF
TGTGCCAGCAGCACGGACACCTACGAGCAGTACTTC
>TRBJ2-5|NA|TRBD2|TRBV18
CASSPLPQRGETQYF
TGTGCCAGCTCACCACTCCCACAGCGGGGGGAGACCCAGTACTTC
>TRBJ2-1|few|TRBD1|TRBV25-1
CASSVRDRGQYNEQFF
TGTGCCAGCAGTGTTAGGGACAGGGGGCAGTACAATGAGCAGTTCTTC
>TRBJ2-7|few|TRBD1|TRBV19
CASSIGQGEYEQYF
TGTGCCAGTAGTATAGGACAGGGCGAATACGAGCAGTACTTC
>TRBJ2-1|few|NA|TRBV10-2
CASRTRGYNEQFF
TGCGCCAGCAGGACTAGAGGCTACAATGAGCAGTTCTTC
>TRBJ2-3|few|NA|TRBV10-1
CASSASIGWTDTQYF
TGCGCCAGCAGTGCCTCTATAGGGTGGACAGATACGCAGTATTTT
>TRBJ2-1|few|TRBD2|TRBV12-3/TRBV12-4
CASSFPLAGGAVNEQFF
TGTGCCAGCAGTTTCCCACTAGCGGGGGGGGCGGTCAATGAGCAGTTCTTC
>TRBJ2-5|NA|TRBD2|TRBV5-4
CASSLAPAGMQETQYF
TGTGCCAGCAGCTTGGCCCCAGCGGGGATGCAAGAGACCCAGTACTTC
>TRBJ2-5|few|TRBD1|TRBV5-1
CASSGMGQRSQETQYF
TGCGCCAGCAGCGGGATGGGACAGAGGAGCCAAGAGACCCAGTACTTC
>TRBJ1-5|few|TRBD1|TRBV4-1
CASSQSLDRGEKPQHF
TGCGCCAGCAGCCAAAGCTTGGACAGGGGAGAAAAGCCCCAGCATTTT
>TRBJ2-2|many|TRBD2|TRBV7-9
CASSPGLAGGLDGELFF
TGTGCCAGCAGCCCCGGACTAGCGGGGGGATTGGACGGGGAGCTGTTTTTT
>TRBJ1-2|NA|TRBD1|TRBV3-1
CASSQSGTGNYGYTF
TGTGCCAGCAGCCAATCCGGGACAGGGAACTATGGCTACACCTTC
>TRBJ2-3|NA|NA|TRBV12-3/TRBV12-4
CASSKVRELTDTQYF
TGTGCCAGCAGCAAGGTTAGGGAGTTGACAGATACGCAGTATTTT
>TRBJ2-6|NA|NA|TRBV20-1
CSAMSPSGANVLTF
TGCAGTGCTATGTCACCGTCTGGGGCCAACGTCCTGACTTTC
>TRBJ1-3|few|NA|TRBV9
CASSGQVSGNTIYF
TGTGCCAGCAGCGGCCAGGTCTCTGGAAACACCATATATTTT
>TRBJ2-5|NA|TRBD2|TRBV9
CASSVVSSGVGETQYF
TGTGCCAGCAGCGTAGTATCAAGCGGGGTAGGAGAGACCCAGTACTTC
>TRBJ1-2|few|TRBD1|TRBV19
CASSEGTGLWNGYTF
TGTGCCAGTAGTGAGGGGACAGGTCTCTGGAATGGCTACACCTTC
>TRBJ2-5|NA|TRBD1|TRBV9
CASSAQTGDLQETQYF
TGTGCCAGCAGCGCCCAGACAGGGGACTTACAAGAGACCCAGTACTTC
>TRBJ2-5|few|NA|TRBV29-1
CSVAITGMNQETQYF
TGCAGCGTTGCAATTACAGGGATGAACCAAGAGACCCAGTACTTC
>TRBJ2-1|few|NA|TRBV7-2
CASSLVFGSSYNEQFF
TGTGCCAGCAGCTTAGTTTTCGGGAGCTCCTACAATGAGCAGTTCTTC
>TRBJ2-1|few|NA|TRBV2
CASMAGPLFF
TGTGCCAGCATGGCGGGGCCCTTGTTCTTC